The entry that follows covers one T cell receptor beta chain sequence. Antigen unknown. The data belong to a study of shared clonotypes between healthy human individuals. Study-wide findings and caveats: An expected dependence of interdonor clonotype sharing on sequencing depth was noted. Clonotypes that were shared across a handful of donors made up about 4.5% of naive CD4 clonotypes.

The V end lost 0 bases, the J end lost 6 bases, and 9 bases lay between the germline ends. The CDR3 has 15 residues. Germline CDR1 is SGHAT and CDR2 is FQNNGV. Assay: immunoSEQ multiplex PCR; the TCRdb copy retains only in-frame clones and omits some. The table shows roughly 1,100,000 clones, with around four fifths occurring only once. The donor population consisted of healthy HIV-negative adults with no recent acute infections or vaccinations. Sequences were obtained from memory CD4+ T cells sorted from blood. The subset is: CD45RA-negative fraction. This TCR derives from a man between 18 and 35 years old in good health. The chain has TRBV11-2 and TRBJ1-6; TRBD1 might be the D (5 bases). Here the CDR3 DNA reads TGTGCCAGCAGCTTAGAGGGGACGTTTAATTCACCCCTCCACTTT. It yields the protein CASSLEGTFNSPLHF.